These 25 T cell receptor beta chains share one sample of origin, sequenced in a study of Tregs in tolerant kidney transplant recipients. The assay was immunoSEQ multiplex PCR, and TCRdb's table has in-frame clones only and misses some. Among 75,000 to 80,000 clones listed, approximately 90% were seen once. This sample comprised Tregs from blood, obtained before the transplant. These receptors were obtained from a human donor who received a combined kidney and bone marrow transplant.

Only one count was recorded for this clone. This chain links TRBV7-2 with TRBJ2-5; 13 bases agree with TRBD2. The CDR3 loop spans 17 amino acids. Germline CDR1 is SGHTA and CDR2 is FQGNSA. Trimming at V came to 4 bases and at J to 5 bases, leaving 10 bases not matched to a gene. CDR3 DNA: TGTGCCAGCAGCTCCTCCGGACTAGCGGGAGTTGGCGAGACCCAGTACTTC. Amino acids: CASSSSGLAGVGETQYF.

This chain connects TRBV5-6 to TRBJ2-5, with D uncertain. The CDR3 runs to 14 residues. The V end was cut by 0 bases, the J end by 1 base, with 7 bases between. The germline V gene encodes CDR1 SGHDT and CDR2 YYEEEE. The CDR3 DNA reads TGTGCCAGCAGCTTGGGACAAGTCCAAGAGACCCAGTACTTC. Translation: CASSLGQVQETQYF.

CDR3 amino acids: CASSLGTTHSYEQYF. CDR3 sequence (DNA): TGCGCCAGCAGCTTAGGGACTACCCATTCCTACGAGCAGTACTTC. The chain is built from TRBV5-1 and TRBJ2-7; 7 nucleotides align to TRBD2. The ends lost 2 bases at V and 1 base at J; junction bases unmatched: 6. In germline, CDR1 is SGHRS, CDR2 YFSETQ. The CDR3 runs to 15 residues.

The V call is TRBV18, the J call TRBJ2-5; tentatively, D is TRBD1 (5 bases). This CDR3 has 14 residues. Trimming took 0 bases from V and 2 from J, leaving 7 bases between them. Germline V gives CDR1 KGHSH, CDR2 LQKENI. CDR3 protein: CASSPPSGQETQYF. CDR3 DNA sequence: TGTGCCAGCTCACCACCGTCAGGGCAAGAGACCCAGTACTTC.

Here the CDR3 DNA reads TGCGCCAGCAGGGAAGAGGGAGGAGTTACAGATACGCAGTATTTT. It codes for CASREEGGVTDTQYF. This rearrangement joins TRBV5-1 to TRBJ2-3, with TRBD2 as a possible D gene (6 bases). Germline V lookup: CDR1 SGHRS, CDR2 YFSETQ. V lost 5 bases and J lost 3, with 16 bases in between. The CDR3 consists of 15 residues. Using reference TRBV5-1 and TRBJ2-3 for the parts outside the CDR3, the full variable domain is KAGVTQTPRYLIKTRGQQVTLSCSPISGHRSVSWYQQTPGQGLQFLFEYFSETQRNKGNFPGRFSGRQFSNSRSEMNVSTLELGDSALYLCASREEGGVTDTQYFGPGTRLTVL.

V and J are TRBV7-2 and TRBJ2-7; 10 positions agree with TRBD2. The CDR3 is 15 amino acids. V was pared by 1 base and J by 7 bases, with 7 bases of the junction left unmatched. CDR1 is SGHTA, CDR2 FQGNSA, per germline. CDR3 region: CASSLVAGGLSEQYF. The CDR3 DNA is TGTGCCAGCAGCTTAGTAGCGGGAGGATTAAGTGAGCAGTACTTC.

CDR3 loop: CATSTGLAGAGGETQYF. For the CDR3, the DNA is TGTGCCACCAGTACCGGACTAGCGGGAGCAGGGGGAGAGACCCAGTACTTC. The V call is TRBV15, the J call TRBJ2-5, with 13 nucleotides matching TRBD2. Germline trimming cut 6 bases from V and 4 bases from J; bases unmatched to any gene: 11. The CDR3 is 17 amino acids. Germline V gene sequence: CDR1 LNHNV, CDR2 YYDKDF (reference sequence).

The chain carries TRBV7-2 and TRBJ2-1; D possibly corresponds to TRBD2 (6 bases). Germline CDR1 reads SGHTA; CDR2 reads FQGNSA. V was trimmed by 3 bases and J by 0 bases, leaving 9 bases between them. This CDR3 is 15 amino acids long. The CDR3 region has the DNA TGTGCCAGCAGCTTCGGGAGTTTCTCCTACAATGAGCAGTTCTTC. As protein: CASSFGSFSYNEQFF.

This clone was seen only once. This chain uses TRBV28 with TRBJ2-1; 15 nucleotides align to TRBD2. CDR3 length: 21 amino acids. The J segment lost 2 bases and the V segment lost 5 bases, leaving 16 bases of the junction unmatched. Germline loops: CDR1 MDHEN, CDR2 SYDVKM. The DNA for the CDR3 is TGTGCCAGCAGTCACAACCCGTGGGGACTAGCGGGAGGAGGGGCCTACAATGAGCAGTTCTTC. Its translation is CASSHNPWGLAGGGAYNEQFF.

The gene calls are TRBV13 and TRBJ2-2; D is undetermined. Per germline, CDR1 PRHDT and CDR2 FYEKMQ (reference sequence). The CDR3 is 14 residues long. The V gene lost 5 bases and the J gene lost 6 bases, with 13 bases spanning the gap. The CDR3 region has the DNA TGTGCCAGCAGCCCTATCTCCTGGTCCGGGGAGCTGTTTTTT. Translated, it gives CASSPISWSGELFF. Full variable domain (remainder filled in from reference TRBV13 and TRBJ2-2): AAGVIQSPRHLIKEKRETATLKCYPIPRHDTVYWYQQGPGQDPQFLISFYEKMQSDKGSIPDRFSAQQFSDYHSELNMSSLELGDSALYFCASSPISWSGELFFGEGSRLTVL.

CDR3 sequence: CASSGLGLAVTGELFF. In nucleotides, the CDR3 is TGTGCCAGCAGCGGACTGGGACTAGCGGTCACCGGGGAGCTGTTTTTT. The V gene is TRBV14, the J gene TRBJ2-2, with TRBD2 identical over 11 bases. The junction had 6 bases not matched to a gene; V was cut back by 5 bases and J by 4 bases. Germline V CDR1 and CDR2: SGHDN, FVKESK. CDR3 size: 16 residues.

J is TRBJ1-2 and V is TRBV29-1; 9 bases agree with TRBD1. This CDR3 comprises 11 residues. With V trimmed by 6 bases and J by 6 bases, 2 bases remained unmatched. Germline-derived CDR1 and CDR2 are SQVTM and ANQGSEA. CDR3 loop: CSVGQGHGYTF. DNA of the CDR3: TGCAGCGTGGGACAGGGCCATGGCTACACCTTC.

The rearrangement joins TRBV10-3 to TRBJ2-2, with TRBD1 as a possible D gene (5 bases). This CDR3 spans 15 amino acids. V lost 4 bases and J 6 bases, leaving 15 bases between the germline ends. Germline V gene lookup returns CDR1 ENHRY and CDR2 SYGVKD. The chain's CDR3 is CAISGQGGIAGELFF. CDR3 DNA sequence: TGTGCCATCAGTGGGCAGGGTGGTATCGCCGGGGAGCTGTTTTTT.

This clone occurred once. This rearrangement joins TRBV6-6 to TRBJ1-5; 8 nucleotides agree with TRBD1. The V gene end was trimmed by 6 bases and the J gene end by 0 bases; junction bases not matched to a gene: 4. This CDR3 is 15 amino acids long. The germline V gene encodes CDR1 MNHNY and CDR2 SVGAGI (reference sequence). The CDR3 DNA reads as TGTGCCAGCAGACAGGGGGGGAATAGCAATCAGCCCCAGCATTTT. Encoded protein: CASRQGGNSNQPQHF.

This chain links TRBV11-1 with TRBJ2-2; the match to TRBD2 covers 15 bases. Germline V gene data show CDR1 as SGHAT and CDR2 as FQDESV (reference sequence). After removal of 3 bases from V and 7 bases from J, the junction contained 3 bases not matched to a gene. The CDR3 has 16 amino acids. The CDR3: CASSLGTSGRIGELFF. CDR3 sequence (DNA): TGTGCCAGCAGCTTGGGGACTAGCGGGAGGATCGGGGAGCTGTTTTTT.

This sequence joins TRBV30 and TRBJ2-2; 11 bases are shared with TRBD2. The junction had 5 bases not matched to a gene; V was cut back by 2 bases and J by 3 bases. The CDR3 length is 16 residues. Germline CDR1 reads GTSNPN; CDR2 reads SVGIG (reference sequence). CDR3 DNA sequence: TGTGCCTGGAGTTCTAGCGGGAGGCAGTACACCGGGGAGCTGTTTTTT. Encoded protein: CAWSSSGRQYTGELFF.

V is TRBV29-1 and J is TRBJ2-5, with D uncertain. The V end was cut by 2 bases, the J end by 1 base, with 5 bases between. Germline V gene sequence: CDR1 SQVTM, CDR2 ANQGSEA. This CDR3 has 12 amino acids. In nucleotides, the CDR3 is TGCAGCGTTGAATCCTTCCAAGAGACCCAGTACTTC. Translated, it gives CSVESFQETQYF.

This chain links TRBV28 with TRBJ1-2; D is possibly TRBD1 (6 bases). The CDR3 is 14 amino acids. Germline CDR1 and CDR2: MDHEN and SYDVKM. V was pared by 2 bases and J by 4 bases, with 11 bases between. The CDR3 loop is CASSLTGITYGYTF. CDR3 DNA: TGTGCCAGCAGTTTAACAGGGATCACCTATGGCTACACCTTC.

The chain is built from TRBV2 and TRBJ1-2, with TRBD1 identical over 9 bases. CDR3 length equals 14 residues. Trimming removed 7 bases from V and 8 bases from J; junction bases left unmatched: 11. The germline V gene has CDR1 SNHLY and CDR2 FYNNEI. CDR3 bases: TGTGCCAGCATCCCCGGGACAGGGTATTCAGGCTACACCTTC. It yields the protein CASIPGTGYSGYTF.

About this clone: The junction shows a germline mismatch at one end, possibly a read error. V is TRBV18 and J is TRBJ2-2, with TRBD2 matching over 10 bases. The CDR3 totals 16 residues. CDR1 KGHSH and CDR2 LQKENI come from the germline V gene. CDR3 DNA sequence: TGTGCCAACTCAATACCCCTAGCGGGAGATCCCGGGGAGCTGTTTTTT. It codes for CANSIPLAGDPGELFF.

This chain connects TRBV18 to TRBJ2-3; TRBD2 agrees at 7 bases. Trimming cost V 0 bases and J 4 bases; bases outside gene matches: 4. The CDR3 has 15 residues. Germline V gene sequence: CDR1 KGHSH, CDR2 LQKENI. Written as DNA, the CDR3 is TGTGCCAGCTCACCACCCGTAGGGAGGGCAGATACGCAGTATTTT. It codes for CASSPPVGRADTQYF.

The chain couples TRBV11-2 to TRBJ2-3; 11 nucleotides align to TRBD2. Unmatched junction bases numbered 8, after V lost 7 bases and J lost 2 bases. The CDR3 is 16 residues long. Germline V gives CDR1 SGHAT, CDR2 FQNNGV. The CDR3: CASNRVAGGLTDTQYF. The CDR3 DNA reads TGTGCCAGCAACCGAGTAGCGGGAGGGCTCACAGATACGCAGTATTTT.

The chain has TRBV27 and TRBJ2-1; 10 bases are shared with TRBD2. Germline V lookup: CDR1 MNHEY, CDR2 SMNVEV (reference sequence). The CDR3 covers 15 residues. The junction had 10 bases not matched to a gene; V was cut back by 5 bases and J by 9 bases. CDR3 bases: TGTGCCAGCAGTCTCTTAGCGGGAGGTTCCAGTGAGCAGTTCTTC. Translation gives CASSLLAGGSSEQFF.

The chain is built from TRBV5-1 and TRBJ2-5, with D possibly TRBD1 on 5 matching bases. This CDR3 contains 12 residues. In germline, CDR1 is SGHRS, CDR2 YFSETQ. Trimming shortened V by 7 bases and J by 3 bases, and 10 bases separated the two germline ends. The CDR3 DNA follows: TGCGCCAGCGGGGCAGGGAAAGAGACCCAGTACTTC. Translated: CASGAGKETQYF.

V usage is TRBV30 and J usage is TRBJ2-7; D tentatively fits TRBD1 or TRBD2 (5 bases each). The CDR3 length is 16 residues. Germline CDR1 and CDR2: GTSNPN and SVGIG (reference sequence). Trimming stripped 0 bases from V and 1 base from J, with 16 bases between. CDR3 protein: CAWSVRHGTQSYEQYF. The CDR3 nucleotides read TGTGCCTGGAGTGTACGCCACGGGACCCAGTCCTACGAGCAGTACTTC.